This T cell receptor (beta chain) was identified in a study of OX40 agonist ivuxolimab in advanced cancers. Study details: Those treated in dose escalation had hepatocellular carcinoma, melanoma, renal cell cancer or head and neck cancer. The study, taken as a whole, reports: There were, on average, more expanded clones in CD8+ T cells than in CD4+. Clonal expansion from baseline to week 6 occurred in both CD4+ and CD8+ T cells.

Worth noting for this clone: Its target is unknown.

Assay used: immunoSEQ multiplex PCR; TCRdb lists only in-frame clones, some missing. The sample lists around 74,000 clones; about 90% were seen once. This clonotype was sampled from an adult with an advanced solid tumor such as melanoma, head and neck, liver or kidney cancer. The material was CD4+ or CD8+ T cells sorted from blood, obtained in a trial of the OX40 agonist ivuxolimab.

CDR3 sequence: CASSLIAGGPVGDTQYF. The CDR3 coding sequence is TGTGCCAGCAGCTTAATAGCGGGGGGGCCGGTCGGAGATACGCAGTATTTT. The chain carries TRBV7-3 and TRBJ2-3; 11 nucleotides align to TRBD2. The length of the CDR3 is 17 residues. Germline V lookup: CDR1 SGHTA, CDR2 FQGTGA. J lost 5 bases, V lost 1 base, and 8 bases had no gene match.